This T cell receptor beta chain emerged from a study of blood T cells in healthy people across ages. In germline, CDR1 is SGHRS, CDR2 YFSETQ. V lost 5 bases and J lost 0, with 13 bases in between. The length of the CDR3 is 15 residues. The study, taken as a whole, reports: No conclusive comparison of naive versus antigen-experienced cells was possible with unsorted PBMCs. Diversity estimated from one million T cells was considered an underestimate.

About this clonotype: What it binds is not known.

Next came a second PCR, run for roughly 6 to 11 cycles, which used a sample-barcoded 5' primer along with a J-beta primer mix. Each CDR3 protein gets one entry after TCRdb re-called the 5' RACE reads with MiXCR. Of hundreds of thousands of distinct CDR3 sequences in the sample, 35% to 40% were seen once. The chain carries TRBV5-1 and TRBJ2-3; TRBD1 is a possible D gene (6 bases). The sequence was collected from a man aged 18 to 30 in good health. Sequenced input: blood. The DNA of the CDR3 is TGCGCCAGCAGGCCGACAGGCTCTAGCACAGATACGCAGTATTTT. This gives the protein CASRPTGSSTDTQYF.